These 5 T cell receptor beta chains share one sample of origin, sequenced in a study of blood T cell repertoires in COVID-19. The repertoire was sequenced with immunoSEQ multiplex PCR; TCRdb's copy has only in-frame clones and lacks some. The data show roughly 190,000 clones, 80% seen once. The material sequenced was peripheral blood. The receptor set was obtained from a man aged 55 to 70 with acute or convalescent COVID-19.

The chain uses TRBV30 and TRBJ2-7; TRBD2 aligns across 10 bases. J gave up 4 bases and V 0 bases, and 6 bases lay outside the gene matches. The length of the CDR3 is 15 residues. Germline loops: CDR1 GTSNPN, CDR2 SVGIG (reference sequence). The CDR3 sequence: CAWSVLAGSYYEQYF. For the CDR3, the DNA is TGTGCCTGGAGTGTACTAGCGGGATCTTATTACGAGCAGTACTTC.

The rearrangement uses TRBV28 and TRBJ1-6; TRBD1 might be the D (6 bases). Trimming stripped 2 bases from V and 11 bases from J, with 13 bases between. Germline lookup yields CDR1 MDHEN and CDR2 SYDVKM. This CDR3 is built from 14 residues. The CDR3 region has the DNA TGTGCCAGCAGTTTAGCGCAGGGGTGGACACCCCTCCACTTT. It yields the protein CASSLAQGWTPLHF. The full variable domain, its missing parts supplied by reference TRBV28 and TRBJ1-6, is DVKVTQSSRYLVKRTGEKVFLECVQDMDHENMFWYRQDPGLGLRLIYFSYDVKMKEKGDIPEGYSVSREKKERFSLILESASTNQTSMYLCASSLAQGWTPLHFGNGTRLTVT.

In this sample, this clone turned up a few times. This chain links TRBV4-1 with TRBJ1-1; D gene ambiguous. The germline V gene encodes CDR1 MGHRA and CDR2 YSYEKL. Between the trimmed V and J ends, which lost 1 base and 3 bases, there was a span of 15 bases. The CDR3 sequence is 16 residues long. The CDR3 sequence is CASSQVGGRRDTEAFF. The CDR3 nucleotides are TGCGCCAGCAGCCAAGTGGGTGGCCGGAGGGACACTGAAGCTTTCTTT.

The J gene is TRBJ2-7, the V gene TRBV19; tentatively, D is TRBD2 (5 bases). The CDR3 runs 15 residues. V was cut by 3 bases and J by 2 bases, with 14 bases left in between. Germline assignment: CDR1 LNHDA and CDR2 SQIVND (reference sequence). The CDR3 coding sequence is TGTGCCAGTAGTATGCTAGCTGAACTCCCCTACGAGCAGTACTTC. Its protein is CASSMLAELPYEQYF. The whole variable domain, remainder taken from reference TRBV19 and TRBJ2-7, is DGGITQSPKYLFRKEGQNVTLSCEQNLNHDAMYWYRQDPGQGLRLIYYSQIVNDFQKGDIAEGYSVSREKKESFPLTVTSAQKNPTAFYLCASSMLAELPYEQYFGPGTRLTVT.

The chain joins TRBV7-8 to TRBJ2-1, with TRBD2 matching 9 bases. This CDR3 contains 15 residues. Germline CDR1 and CDR2: SGHVS and FQNEAQ. The V and J ends lost 6 bases and 8 bases, in that order; junction bases with no gene match: 11. CDR3 protein: CASRPSGAFFYEQFF. The DNA for the CDR3 is TGTGCCAGCAGGCCTAGCGGGGCGTTTTTCTATGAGCAGTTCTTC. Filled out from reference TRBV7-8 and TRBJ2-1, the complete variable domain reads GAGVSQSPRYKVAKRGQDVALRCDPISGHVSLFWYQQALGQGPEFLTYFQNEAQLDKSGLPSDRFFAERPEGSVSTLKIQRTQQEDSAVYLCASRPSGAFFYEQFFGPGTRLTVL.